The 6 T cell receptor beta chains given below trace back to one sample, sequenced in a study of cytomegalovirus exposure and HLA in healthy donors. PCR used 60 Vbeta primers and 13 Jbeta primers. The data were produced by immunoSEQ multiplex PCR, yet TCRdb's version contains in-frame clones alone and is incomplete. This sample's table reports tens of thousands of clones. The sample was PBMCs. All receptors derive from a woman aged 55-70 years in good health and CMV-seropositive.

The chain carries TRBV5-4 and TRBJ1-3, with 10 bases identical to TRBD1. Germline V gene lookup returns CDR1 SGHNT and CDR2 YYREEE (reference sequence). The J segment lost 1 base and the V segment lost 5 bases, leaving 12 bases of the junction unmatched. This CDR3 region has 18 residues. DNA of the CDR3: TGTGCCAGCAGTGGGGACAGGGGATCAAAGGGTTCTGGAAACACCATATATTTT. It encodes CASSGDRGSKGSGNTIYF.

The CDR3 bases are TGTGCCAGCAGCTTAGATACCGGGGGTACCAAAAACATTCAGTACTTC. It yields the protein CASSLDTGGTKNIQYF. The chain is built from TRBV7-9 and TRBJ2-4, with D possibly TRBD2 on 6 matching bases. The CDR3 loop spans 16 amino acids. V lost 1 base to trimming and J lost 2 bases, with 12 bases between them. Germline V gene lookup returns CDR1 SEHNR and CDR2 FQNEAQ (reference sequence).

The chain carries TRBV7-9 and TRBJ1-2, with 7 bases lining up with TRBD1. This CDR3 is built from 16 residues. J lost 0 bases, V lost 1 base, and 5 bases had no gene match. From germline, CDR1 is SEHNR and CDR2 FQNEAQ (reference sequence). CDR3 nucleotides: TGTGCCAGCAGCTTAGGCGGGACAGCGTCTAACTATGGCTACACCTTC. Its translation is CASSLGGTASNYGYTF.

The chain recombines TRBV27 with TRBJ1-6; 10 bases align to TRBD1. Germline trimming cut 5 bases from V and 10 bases from J; bases unmatched to any gene: 8. The CDR3 runs to 15 residues. Germline assignment: CDR1 MNHEY and CDR2 SMNVEV (reference sequence). The CDR3, as DNA: TGTGCCAGCAGTCCCCTAGACAGGGGGCGCTCACCCCTCCACTTT. It is translated as CASSPLDRGRSPLHF.

Details on this clone: The sample holds other DNA sequences that translate to the same CDR3. The chain carries TRBV5-1 and TRBJ2-3; D remains ambiguous. Germline V gene lookup returns CDR1 SGHRS and CDR2 YFSETQ. Trimming took 0 bases from V and 5 from J, leaving 4 bases between them. This CDR3 has 12 residues. CDR3 nucleotides: TGCGCCAGCAGCTTGGCCATAGATACGCAGTATTTT. Its protein product is CASSLAIDTQYF.

The genes are TRBV7-8 and TRBJ1-2; 7 bases are a match to TRBD1. Germline V gene sequence: CDR1 SGHVS, CDR2 FQNEAQ. The CDR3 is 13 residues long. V lost 4 bases, J lost 4 bases, and 3 bases stayed unmatched. CDR3 sequence reads: CASSYDRAYGYTF. For the CDR3, the DNA is TGTGCCAGCAGCTACGACAGGGCCTATGGCTACACCTTC. Based on the CDR3 plus reference TRBV7-8 and TRBJ1-2, the full variable domain is GAGVSQSPRYKVAKRGQDVALRCDPISGHVSLFWYQQALGQGPEFLTYFQNEAQLDKSGLPSDRFFAERPEGSVSTLKIQRTQQEDSAVYLCASSYDRAYGYTFGSGTRLTVV.